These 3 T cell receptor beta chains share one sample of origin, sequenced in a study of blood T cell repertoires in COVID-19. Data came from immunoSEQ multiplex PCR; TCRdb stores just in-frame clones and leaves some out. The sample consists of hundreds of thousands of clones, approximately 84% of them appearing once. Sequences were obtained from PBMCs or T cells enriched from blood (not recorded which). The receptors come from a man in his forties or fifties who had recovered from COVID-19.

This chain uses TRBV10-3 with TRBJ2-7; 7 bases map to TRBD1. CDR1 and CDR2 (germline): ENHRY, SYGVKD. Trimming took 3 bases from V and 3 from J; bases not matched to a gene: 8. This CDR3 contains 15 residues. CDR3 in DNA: TGTGCCATCAGTGACGAACAGGGGTACTACTACGAGCAGTACTTC. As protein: CAISDEQGYYYEQYF.

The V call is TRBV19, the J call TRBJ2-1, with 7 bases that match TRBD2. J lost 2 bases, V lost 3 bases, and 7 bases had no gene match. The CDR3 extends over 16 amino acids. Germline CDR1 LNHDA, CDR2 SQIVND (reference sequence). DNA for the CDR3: TGTGCCAGTAGTATCGGTGCTAGCGGCACCTACAATGAGCAGTTCTTC. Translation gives CASSIGASGTYNEQFF. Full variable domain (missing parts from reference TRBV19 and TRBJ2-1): DGGITQSPKYLFRKEGQNVTLSCEQNLNHDAMYWYRQDPGQGLRLIYYSQIVNDFQKGDIAEGYSVSREKKESFPLTVTSAQKNPTAFYLCASSIGASGTYNEQFFGPGTRLTVL.

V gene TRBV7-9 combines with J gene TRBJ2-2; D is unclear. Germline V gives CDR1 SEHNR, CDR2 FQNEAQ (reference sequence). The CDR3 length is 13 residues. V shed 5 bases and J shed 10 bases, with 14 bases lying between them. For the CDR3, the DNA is TGTGCCAGCAGCCCTTGGATGGGCGCGGAGCTGTTTTTT. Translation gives CASSPWMGAELFF.